The entry below gives a single T cell receptor (beta chain) sequence along with its context. This record comes from a study of technical replicates of blood from a few donors. Clones were read by immunoSEQ multiplex PCR, and TCRdb kept only the in-frame ones, dropping some. The table records 60,000 to 80,000 clones, roughly nine tenths of them present only once. This CDR3 contains 14 residues. From germline, CDR1 is SGHRS and CDR2 YFSETQ. The V end was cut by 0 bases, the J end by 2 bases, with 7 bases between. The chain recombines TRBV5-1 with TRBJ2-3; D is perhaps TRBD1 (5 bases). The receptor's source is a human donor in good health. Some clones in this sample may be carry-over from other donors' samples. Sequenced sample: PBMCs. CDR3 nucleotides: TGCGCCAGCAGCTTGGAAGGGGCCACAGATACGCAGTATTTT. It translates to CASSLEGATDTQYF.